The clone carrying this TCR beta chain was recorded a few times. Symptom resolution, clearance, or two negative PCRs marked donors in Cohort 3 as recovered. The V end lost 3 bases, the J end lost 0 bases, and 9 bases lay between the germline ends. The CDR3 has 16 residues. Germline loops: CDR1 SGHTA, CDR2 FQGNSA. These data come from a study of blood T cell repertoires in COVID-19. Looking at the study overall: Collection of acute and convalescent COVID-19 samples took place in the United States, Italy and Spain. The cDNA or gDNA used as material had been derived from T cells, B-cell-depleted T cells, or PBMCs.

In the authors' workflow: Reference gene primer amplification yielded estimated nucleated cell counts. Measured with immunoSEQ multiplex PCR; TCRdb has only the in-frame clones, and not every one. V, J and clone size were drawn from that table, and D and trimming were deduced from the DNA. The sample includes hundreds of thousands of clones, 82% of them seen just once. The specimen was PBMCs or T cells enriched from blood (not recorded which). The chain has TRBV7-2 and TRBJ1-6; maybe TRBD1 (6 bases). This receptor was identified in a woman aged 55-75 years who had recovered from COVID-19. Here the CDR3 DNA reads TGTGCCAGCAGCTTTGGACAGAGCTCCTATAATTCACCCCTCCACTTT. Protein product: CASSFGQSSYNSPLHF.